This T cell receptor beta chain was profiled in a study of T-cell reconstitution after alpha-beta-depleted transplantation in children. Study results and limitations: The study reportedly traced alpha-beta T cells about two months after transplant to several hundred expanded graft clones. Recipient T cells and thymic progenitors that survived were the source of the high TCRbeta diversity seen at day 60 in some patients. The main origin of T-cell counts and diversity one year after transplant was newly produced T cells.

The table lists this clonotype with a few counts. What it recognizes is unknown. The CDR3 has 14 residues. Per the germline V gene, CDR1 is KGHSH and CDR2 is LQKENI. V was shortened by 3 bases and J by 6 bases, with 12 bases between the two germline ends. A library of TCRbeta sequences, prepared with unique molecular identifiers, was generated. TCRdb ran MiXCR on the PCR reads and lists one entry per CDR3 protein. The repertoire includes hundreds of thousands of distinct CDR3 sequences, 10% of them detected once, and around 7.6% sits in the top ten. The sequence was obtained from a boy younger than two with acute myeloid leukemia, due to receive a stem cell transplant. The sequenced sample was PBMCs, obtained before TCRalphabeta/CD19-depleted stem cell transplant. The gene calls are TRBV18 and TRBJ1-5; a possible D gene is TRBD1 (5 bases). In nucleotides, the CDR3 is TGTGCCAGCTCACCGGGGGGAGGCGGTCAGCCCCAGCATTTT. Translating it yields CASSPGGGGQPQHF.